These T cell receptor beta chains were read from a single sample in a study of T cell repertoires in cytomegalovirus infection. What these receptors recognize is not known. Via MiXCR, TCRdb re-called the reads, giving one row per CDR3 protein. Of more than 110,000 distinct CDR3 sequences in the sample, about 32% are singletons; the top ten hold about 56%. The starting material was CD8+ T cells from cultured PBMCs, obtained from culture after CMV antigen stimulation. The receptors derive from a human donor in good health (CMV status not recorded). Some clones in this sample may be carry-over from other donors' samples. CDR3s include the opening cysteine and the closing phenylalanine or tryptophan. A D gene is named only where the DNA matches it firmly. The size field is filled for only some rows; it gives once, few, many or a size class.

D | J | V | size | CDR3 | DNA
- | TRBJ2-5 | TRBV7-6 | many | CASSLVGSERGETQYF | TGTGCCAGCAGCTTAGTCGGCAGCGAAAGGGGAGAGACCCAGTACTTC
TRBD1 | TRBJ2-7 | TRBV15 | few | CATSRASDRGHDEQYF | TGTGCCACCAGCAGAGCTTCGGACAGGGGGCATGACGAGCAGTACTTC
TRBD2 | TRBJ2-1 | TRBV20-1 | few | CSARGGLAGNEQFF | TGCAGTGCTAGAGGGGGACTAGCGGGGAATGAGCAGTTCTTC
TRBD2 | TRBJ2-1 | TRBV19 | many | CASSTMTSGGPTYNEQFF | TGTGCCAGTAGTACGATGACTAGCGGGGGCCCTACCTACAATGAGCAGTTCTTC
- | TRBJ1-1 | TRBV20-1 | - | CSALHMTGNTEAFF | TGCAGTGCTCTTCATATGACTGGGAACACTGAAGCTTTCTTT
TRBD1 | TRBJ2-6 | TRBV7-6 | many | CASSLGGTGDVVGANVLTF | TGTGCCAGCAGCTTAGGAGGGACAGGGGACGTAGTTGGGGCCAACGTCCTGACTTTC
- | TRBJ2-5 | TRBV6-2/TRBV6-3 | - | CASSSLELLQETQYF | TGTGCCAGCAGTTCATTGGAACTACTCCAAGAGACCCAGTACTTC
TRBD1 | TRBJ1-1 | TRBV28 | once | CASSYGQGLTAFF | TGTGCCAGCAGCTACGGACAGGGCCTCACGGCTTTCTTT
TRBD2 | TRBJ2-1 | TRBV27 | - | CASSPWAGGVNEQFF | TGTGCCAGCAGCCCATGGGCGGGGGGGGTCAATGAGCAGTTCTTC
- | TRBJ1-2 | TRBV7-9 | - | CASSLAFSLLDGYTF | TGTGCCAGCAGCTTAGCTTTCAGCTTACTGGATGGCTACACCTTC
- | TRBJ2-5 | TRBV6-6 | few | CASSYSGRTVHQETQYF | TGTGCCAGCAGTTACTCGGGCCGGACAGTTCACCAAGAGACCCAGTACTTC
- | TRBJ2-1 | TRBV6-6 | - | CASTRTEYNEQFF | TGTGCCAGCACACGGACGGAATACAATGAGCAGTTCTTC
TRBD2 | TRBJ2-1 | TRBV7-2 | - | CASSSLVGRGGHNEQFF | TGTGCCAGCAGCTCGCTGGTCGGGCGGGGGGGCCACAATGAGCAGTTCTTC
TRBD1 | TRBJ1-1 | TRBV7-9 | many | CASSLASDRGLNTEAFF | TGTGCCAGCAGCCTAGCTTCGGACAGGGGTCTGAACACTGAAGCTTTCTTT
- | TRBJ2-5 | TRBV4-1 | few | CASSQGPYETQYF | TGCGCCAGCAGCCAAGGCCCGTACGAGACCCAGTACTTC
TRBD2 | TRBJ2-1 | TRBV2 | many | CASRISGSYNEQFF | TGTGCCAGCAGGATTAGCGGGAGCTACAATGAGCAGTTCTTC
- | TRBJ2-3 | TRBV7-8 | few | CASSPGSGASTDTQYF | TGTGCCAGCAGCCCGGGGTCGGGGGCTAGCACAGATACGCAGTATTTT
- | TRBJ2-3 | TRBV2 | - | CASSQDSRAGDTQYF | TGTGCCAGCAGCCAGGACAGCCGGGCGGGGGATACGCAGTATTTT
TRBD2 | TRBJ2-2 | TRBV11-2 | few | CASSLPRAGVEAGELFF | TGTGCCAGCAGCCTACCCCGGGCGGGGGTCGAGGCCGGGGAGCTGTTTTTT
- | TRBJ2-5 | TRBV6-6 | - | CASSRRGSNLGETQYF | TGTGCCAGCAGTCGCCGGGGGTCAAACCTCGGGGAGACCCAGTACTTC
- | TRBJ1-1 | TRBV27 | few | CASGPGANTEAFF | TGTGCCAGCGGGCCAGGTGCGAACACTGAAGCTTTCTTT
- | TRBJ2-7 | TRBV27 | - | CASSFPSSYEQYF | TGTGCCAGCAGTTTCCCAAGCTCCTACGAGCAGTACTTC
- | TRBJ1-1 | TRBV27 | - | CATGRGNMNTEAFF | TGTGCCACCGGTAGGGGCAACATGAACACTGAAGCTTTCTTT
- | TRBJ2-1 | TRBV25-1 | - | CASSQGPLSNEQFF | TGTGCCAGCAGTCAGGGTCCACTGAGTAATGAGCAGTTCTTC
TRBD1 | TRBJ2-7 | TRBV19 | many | CASSASGTGVEQYF | TGTGCCAGTAGTGCCTCCGGGACAGGGGTTGAGCAGTACTTC
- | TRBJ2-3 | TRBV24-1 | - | CATSDYPGTSKEGDTQYF | TGTGCCACCAGTGACTACCCCGGGACATCTAAAGAGGGAGATACGCAGTATTTT
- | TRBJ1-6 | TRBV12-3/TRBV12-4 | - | CASSFGGGSSPLHF | TGTGCCAGCAGTTTTGGAGGGGGTAGTTCACCCCTCCACTTT
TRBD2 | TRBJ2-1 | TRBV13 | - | CASSSPTSGGWSYNEQFF | TGTGCCAGCAGCTCCCCGACTAGCGGGGGTTGGTCCTACAATGAGCAGTTCTTC
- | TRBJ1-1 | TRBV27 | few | CASSFRQAMNTEAFF | TGTGCCAGCAGTTTCCGGCAGGCGATGAACACTGAAGCTTTCTTT
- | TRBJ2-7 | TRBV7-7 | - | CASSSGQFYEQYF | TGTGCCAGCAGCTCAGGGCAGTTCTACGAGCAGTACTTC
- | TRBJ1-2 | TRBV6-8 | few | CASSYIGAQGYGYTF | TGTGCCAGCAGTTACATCGGCGCCCAGGGATATGGCTACACCTTC
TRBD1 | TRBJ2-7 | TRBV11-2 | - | CASSLRDRGIHEQYF | TGTGCCAGCAGCTTGAGGGACAGGGGGATCCACGAGCAGTACTTC
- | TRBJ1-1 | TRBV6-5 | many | CASSYTSNLNTEAFF | TGTGCCAGCAGTTACACCTCCAACCTGAACACTGAAGCTTTCTTT
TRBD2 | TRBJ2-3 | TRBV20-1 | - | CSARDSPSGGSRGDTQYF | TGCAGTGCTAGAGATAGCCCTAGCGGGGGTTCACGGGGAGATACGCAGTATTTT
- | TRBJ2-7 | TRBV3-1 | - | CASSQGGRGFDEQYF | TGTGCCAGCAGCCAAGGCGGCAGGGGCTTTGACGAGCAGTACTTC
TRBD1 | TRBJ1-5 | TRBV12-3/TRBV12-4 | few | CASSFDGQGGQPQHF | TGTGCCAGCAGTTTCGACGGACAGGGAGGTCAGCCCCAGCATTTT